Here is one TCR beta chain with its context. The data stem from a study of cytomegalovirus exposure and HLA in healthy donors. Per the germline V gene, CDR1 is MNHNS and CDR2 is SASEGT. Trimming pared 5 bases from V and 5 bases from J, leaving 12 bases between. The CDR3 totals 13 residues. Researchers ran the PCR with 60 Vbeta and 13 Jbeta primers. The data were produced by immunoSEQ multiplex PCR, yet TCRdb's version contains in-frame clones alone and is incomplete. The table lists 100,000 or so clones, around 75% of them singletons. The J gene is TRBJ2-5, the V gene TRBV6-1, with D possibly TRBD2 on 5 matching bases. The specimen was PBMCs. This receptor was taken from a man younger than 45 in good health and CMV-seronegative. CDR3 protein: CASSLERGETQYF. The CDR3 DNA reads TGTGCCAGCAGTTTAGAGCGCGGGGAGACCCAGTACTTC.